This T cell receptor (beta chain) was identified in a study of T cell changes during pregnancy in multiple sclerosis. Some clones are missing from TCRdb's copy, which holds only in-frame ones; the method was immunoSEQ multiplex PCR. Here the sample spans roughly 83,000 clones, around 90% being singletons. CDR1 is SGHTA and CDR2 is FQGNSA in the germline V gene. The CDR3 has 15 residues. The V gene lost 5 bases and the J gene lost 4 bases, with 16 bases spanning the gap. Material: PBMCs, obtained in the first trimester of pregnancy. This TCR was sampled from a female donor in good health, serving as a control in a pregnancy study. Some clones in this sample may be carry-over from other donors' samples. The chain has TRBV7-2 and TRBJ2-3, with TRBD1 as a possible D gene (5 bases). The CDR3: CASSLGHRGPDTQYF. The CDR3 nucleotides are TGTGCCAGCAGCCTGGGGCACAGAGGACCAGATACGCAGTATTTT.